Following are 4 T cell receptor beta chains from one sample sequenced in a study of regulatory T cells in long-lasting Graves disease. Arm-PCR of CDR3 regions and iRepertoire HTBI primers were the basis on which TCR beta libraries were built. TCRdb used MiXCR to reprocess the multiplex PCR reads, holding one entry per CDR3 protein. The table includes over 500,000 distinct CDR3 sequences, around 15% detected once. As to time point: newly diagnosed GD, antithyroid drugs for less than 3 months. TCR sequences were obtained from RNA taken from PBMCs. The sample also formed part of further work on T cells in Graves' hyperthyroidism and ophthalmopathy.

The source material was peripheral blood mononuclear cells (PBMCs), sampled at new diagnosis, from a patient treated with antithyroid drugs. These receptors all stem from a man between 18 and 29 years old with Graves disease.

This clonotype showed up many times. The chain combines TRBV29-1 with TRBJ1-1; a weak D match, TRBD1 (6 bases). The length of the CDR3 is 11 residues. In germline, CDR1 is SQVTM, CDR2 ANQGSEA. The V gene lost 5 bases and the J gene lost 8 bases, with 12 bases spanning the gap. CDR3 DNA sequence: TGCAGCGTTTACTGGACAGCCGAAGCTTTCTTT. It yields the protein CSVYWTAEAFF.

This clonotype was observed many times. The rearrangement uses TRBV20-1 and TRBJ2-1, with D possibly TRBD2 on 5 matching bases. The V and J ends lost 1 base and 0 bases respectively, with 19 bases between them. Germline V gene data show CDR1 as DFQATT and CDR2 as SNEGSKA (reference sequence). This CDR3 region has 18 residues. CDR3 sequence (DNA): TGCAGTGCTAGAGGGTTTGGCGGGCGTACTAGCTCCTACAATGAGCAGTTCTTC. It encodes CSARGFGGRTSSYNEQFF.

There are a few counts of this clonotype. This chain links TRBV6-5 with TRBJ2-5; a weak D match, TRBD2 (6 bases). The germline V gene has CDR1 MNHEY and CDR2 SVGAGI. The CDR3 has 16 residues. V lost 1 base to trimming and J lost 1 base, with 13 bases between them. The CDR3, as DNA: TGTGCCAGCAGTTACTTCGGGGGAGCCCTCCAAGAGACCCAGTACTTC. Translated, it gives CASSYFGGALQETQYF.

J is TRBJ2-3 and V is TRBV7-3; 9 bases fit TRBD2. Trimming took 2 bases from V and 6 from J; bases not matched to a gene: 6. The germline gives CDR1 SGHTA, CDR2 FQGTGA. The CDR3 spans 15 residues. Here the CDR3 DNA reads TGTGCCAGCAGCTTATCAGGACTAGCGATGGATACGCAGTATTTT. Translated: CASSLSGLAMDTQYF.